These 26 T cell receptor beta chains were sequenced from one sample in a study of blood T cell repertoires in COVID-19. The data were produced by immunoSEQ multiplex PCR, yet TCRdb's version contains in-frame clones alone and is incomplete. The sample lists roughly 250,000 clones, roughly 84% occurring once. Sequenced: peripheral blood. Receptors were obtained from a person aged 70 to 80 with COVID-19, enrolled during active disease.

The CDR3 region is CASSLVSRGFSPLHF. CDR3 coding DNA: TGTGCCAGCAGCTTAGTAAGCAGGGGGTTTTCACCCCTCCACTTT. The chain has TRBV11-2 and TRBJ1-6; 7 positions agree with TRBD1. After removal of 1 base from V and 9 bases from J, the junction contained 6 bases not matched to a gene. The CDR3 is 15 residues long. From germline, CDR1 is SGHAT and CDR2 FQNNGV.

This chain joins TRBV6-2 or TRBV6-3 and TRBJ2-1; 8 bases align to TRBD1. The CDR3 sequence is 14 residues long. J gave up 1 base and V 6 bases, and 2 bases lay outside the gene matches. Germline CDR1 reads MNHEY; CDR2 reads SVGEGT. This chain's CDR3 is CASSWTGSYNEQFF. CDR3 DNA: TGTGCCAGCAGCTGGACAGGGTCCTACAATGAGCAGTTCTTC.

The V gene is TRBV9, the J gene TRBJ1-2; 7 bases match TRBD1. The CDR3 spans 14 residues. CDR1 SGDLS and CDR2 YYNGEE come from the germline V gene. V lost 1 base and J lost 6; bases outside the gene matches: 6. Written as DNA, the CDR3 is TGTGCCAGCAGCGTAACAGGGGCCAGCCATGGCTACACCTTC. It encodes CASSVTGASHGYTF. Looking up the rest from reference TRBV9 and TRBJ1-2 gives the full variable domain: DSGVTQTPKHLITATGQRVTLRCSPRSGDLSVYWYQQSLDQGLQFLIQYYNGEERAKGNILERFSAQQFPDLHSELNLSSLELGDSALYFCASSVTGASHGYTFGSGTRLTVV.

Remarks on this clone: In the same sample, other DNA sequences code for this CDR3. The V and J genes are TRBV28 and TRBJ2-3; D remains unclear. Trimming removed 3 bases at V and 0 bases at J, with 4 bases between. The CDR3 has 13 residues. Germline CDR1 and CDR2: MDHEN and SYDVKM. CDR3 loop: CASSFSSTDTQYF. The CDR3 nucleotides are TGTGCCAGCAGTTTTTCTAGCACAGATACGCAGTATTTT.

This clone has only one observation. J is TRBJ2-3 and V is TRBV6-2 or TRBV6-3; weak D call: TRBD2 (6 bases). The CDR3 totals 14 residues. The V end was cut by 5 bases, the J end by 5 bases, with 14 bases between. Germline assignment: CDR1 MNHEY and CDR2 SVGEGT. CDR3 nucleotides: TGTGCCAGCAGTGTGGTAGCGGTACGAGATACGCAGTATTTT. Encoded protein: CASSVVAVRDTQYF.

In the case of this clone: A read error is likely, as this CDR3 ends without the conserved phenylalanine or tryptophan. No DNA is shown, since the ends of the CDR3 on it are uncertain; the CDR3 is the one TCRdb lists. The chain carries TRBV5-6 and TRBJ1-2; TRBD1 was called by the table and not checked on the DNA. Germline V gives CDR1 SGHDT, CDR2 YYEEEE. From its first to its last residue, the CDR3 has 12 amino acids. CDR3 amino acids: CASSFRQGSVLA.

V and J are TRBV9 and TRBJ2-7; 9 nucleotides match TRBD2. The CDR3 length is 15 residues. In germline, CDR1 is SGDLS, CDR2 YYNGEE. V was clipped by 3 bases and J by 4 bases; unmatched bases: 8. CDR3: CASSGGLASGYEQYF. The DNA for the CDR3 is TGTGCCAGCAGCGGCGGACTAGCGTCGGGTTACGAGCAGTACTTC.

The rearrangement joins TRBV7-2 to TRBJ1-1; TRBD1 matches at 8 bases. Germline V CDR1 and CDR2: SGHTA, FQGNSA. J was trimmed by 0 bases and V by 5 bases; bases with no gene match: 8. The CDR3 covers 16 residues. For the CDR3, the DNA is TGTGCCAGCAGCCTGTCAGGGGGCGCCGTGAACACTGAAGCTTTCTTT. Translation: CASSLSGGAVNTEAFF.

This clone has a single count. The chain couples TRBV19 to TRBJ2-3; D call uncertain. Deletions cut 9 bases from V and 0 bases from J, with 13 bases between. Germline CDR1 reads LNHDA; CDR2 reads SQIVND (reference sequence). CDR3 length: 14 residues. The CDR3 region has the DNA TGTGCCAGGACGACGTGGGCTAGCACAGATACGCAGTATTTT. Translation gives CARTTWASTDTQYF.

CDR3 coding DNA: TGTGCCAGCAGTTTAGCCCGAAAATCAGGGGTTGGTACCGGGGAGCTGTTTTTT. This encodes CASSLARKSGVGTGELFF. This chain joins TRBV28 and TRBJ2-2; D might be TRBD1 (6 bases). V lost 2 bases and J 5 bases, leaving 21 bases between the germline ends. This CDR3 comprises 18 residues. CDR1 is MDHEN and CDR2 is SYDVKM in the germline V gene.

The chain links TRBV9 to TRBJ2-3; D is possibly TRBD2 (5 bases). The CDR3 covers 16 residues. The V gene lost 1 base and the J gene lost 4 bases, with 16 bases spanning the gap. Germline V CDR1 and CDR2: SGDLS, YYNGEE. Here the CDR3 DNA reads TGTGCCAGCAGCGTACAAGGGAGCGGCGGCCCAGATACGCAGTATTTT. As protein: CASSVQGSGGPDTQYF.

V gene TRBV23-1 combines with J gene TRBJ2-4; a weak D match, TRBD1 (6 bases). TRBV23-1 is sorted into the ORF group, with uncertain function. This CDR3 contains 15 residues. Trimming pared 6 bases from V and 2 bases from J, leaving 14 bases between. As DNA, the CDR3 is TGCGCCAGCAGCCGATGCAGGGGAACCAAAAACATTCAGTACTTC. This encodes CASSRCRGTKNIQYF.

V usage is TRBV7-3 and J usage is TRBJ2-1, with 12 bases matching TRBD2. CDR1 is SGHTA, CDR2 FQGTGA, per germline. The CDR3 totals 16 residues. Trimming cost V 5 bases and J 6 bases; bases outside gene matches: 8. CDR3 DNA: TGTGCCAGCAGCGCCAGCCTAGCGGGGGGGTTCAATGAGCAGTTCTTC. Amino acids: CASSASLAGGFNEQFF.

V gene TRBV2 combines with J gene TRBJ2-2; tentatively, D is TRBD1 (5 bases). The CDR3 runs to 14 residues. CDR1 is SNHLY and CDR2 is FYNNEI in the germline V gene. Deletions cut 7 bases from V and 4 bases from J, with 13 bases between. The CDR3 DNA follows: TGTGCCAGCACCCCCCTCCAGGGCACCGGGGAGCTGTTTTTT. It codes for CASTPLQGTGELFF.

The V call is TRBV2, the J call TRBJ2-3, with 13 positions matching TRBD2. V lost 2 bases, J lost 2 bases, and 4 bases stayed unmatched. Germline lookup yields CDR1 SNHLY and CDR2 FYNNEI. The CDR3 contains 17 residues. The CDR3 spells CASSERLAGGLTDTQYF. The CDR3 DNA reads as TGTGCCAGCAGTGAACGACTAGCGGGGGGACTCACAGATACGCAGTATTTT.

The V and J genes are TRBV28 and TRBJ2-5; 7 nucleotides match TRBD2. Losses at the gene ends were 2 bases for V and 9 bases for J; bases not matched to a gene: 9. Germline-derived CDR1 and CDR2 are MDHEN and SYDVKM. The CDR3 has 14 amino acids. The CDR3 sequence is CASSLGGGRWAQYF. CDR3 DNA sequence: TGTGCCAGCAGTTTAGGCGGGGGACGCTGGGCCCAGTACTTC.

This clone appeared a few times. This chain uses TRBV5-1 with TRBJ1-2; D is uncertain. Germline V CDR1 and CDR2: SGHRS, YFSETQ. The CDR3 spans 15 residues. Trimming left V 0 bases short and J 0 bases short, with 9 bases between. CDR3 DNA sequence: TGCGCCAGCAGCTTGGAAGAGGGAGCTAACTATGGCTACACCTTC. Amino acids: CASSLEEGANYGYTF.

The CDR3 coding sequence is TGTGCCAGCAGTACCGGGACAGCGAGAAATGGCTACACCTTC. It codes for CASSTGTARNGYTF. The gene calls are TRBV6-2 or TRBV6-3 and TRBJ1-2, with 7 bases aligning to TRBD1. V lost 5 bases, J lost 6 bases, and 9 bases stayed unmatched. Germline assignment: CDR1 MNHEY and CDR2 SVGEGT. The CDR3 consists of 14 residues.

This chain uses TRBV15 with TRBJ2-2; unclear D gene. The CDR3 extends over 15 amino acids. Trimming stripped 1 base from V and 3 bases from J, with 9 bases between. Per the germline V gene, CDR1 is LNHNV and CDR2 is YYDKDF (reference sequence). CDR3 residues: CATSRGDSYTGELFF. For the CDR3, the DNA is TGTGCCACCAGCAGAGGAGACTCTTACACCGGGGAGCTGTTTTTT.

This chain links TRBV5-1 with TRBJ2-1, with TRBD2 matching over 8 bases. V dropped 0 bases and J dropped 10; count of bases not matched to a gene: 3. CDR3 size: 13 residues. CDR1 is SGHRS and CDR2 is YFSETQ in the germline V gene. CDR3 amino acids: CASSLDPSGEQFF. Here the CDR3 DNA reads TGCGCCAGCAGCTTGGACCCTAGCGGGGAGCAGTTCTTC.

This rearrangement joins TRBV6-5 to TRBJ2-5; 10 nucleotides align to TRBD2. With V trimmed by 10 bases and J by 1 base, 3 bases remained unmatched. Per germline, CDR1 MNHEY and CDR2 SVGAGI. The CDR3 runs 13 residues. This CDR3 is CATQRGGQETQYF. The CDR3 DNA reads as TGTGCCACCCAGCGGGGGGGCCAAGAGACCCAGTACTTC.

This chain joins TRBV29-1 and TRBJ2-3; no reliable D call. V lost 4 bases and J lost 3, with 5 bases in between. CDR3 length: 11 amino acids. Germline V gives CDR1 SQVTM, CDR2 ANQGSEA. CDR3 nucleotides: TGCAGCGTTGCCGAGACAGATACGCAGTATTTT. It yields the protein CSVAETDTQYF.

A remark on this clone: The same CDR3 is also encoded by other DNA sequences in this sample. This chain uses TRBV19 with TRBJ1-5; D unclear. This CDR3 has 13 amino acids. Trimming took 5 bases from V and 5 from J, leaving 10 bases between them. Germline V gene sequence: CDR1 LNHDA, CDR2 SQIVND (reference sequence). The CDR3 is CASSASVDQPQHF. The CDR3 DNA follows: TGTGCCAGTAGTGCCTCGGTCGATCAGCCCCAGCATTTT.

This chain joins TRBV3-1 (or the pseudogene TRBV3-2) and TRBJ2-2; no clear D gene. Germline V lookup: CDR1 LGHDT, CDR2 YNNKEL (reference sequence). Trimming took 4 bases from V and 8 from J, leaving 11 bases between them. CDR3 length: 13 amino acids. Written as DNA, the CDR3 is TGTGCCAGCAGCCCCCAAGGAGCTGGGGAGCTGTTTTTT. Residues: CASSPQGAGELFF.

The chain employs TRBV11-2 and TRBJ2-1; D is ambiguous. Germline V CDR1 and CDR2: SGHAT, FQNNGV. The CDR3 is 19 residues long. V was shortened by 2 bases and J by 1 base, with 21 bases between the two germline ends. CDR3 bases: TGTGCCAGCAGCTTACGTTTCTTAATTCGGAGACGTTCCTACAATGAGCAGTTCTTC. Protein sequence: CASSLRFLIRRRSYNEQFF. The full variable domain, with the rest looked up from reference TRBV11-2 and TRBJ2-1, is EAGVAQSPRYKIIEKRQSVAFWCNPISGHATLYWYQQILGQGPKLLIQFQNNGVVDDSQLPKDRFSAERLKGVDSTLKIQPAKLEDSAVYLCASSLRFLIRRRSYNEQFFGPGTRLTVL.

The CDR3 region has the DNA TGTGCCTGGACCCGGGGAGAGTCTGGCTACACCTTC. It yields the protein CAWTRGESGYTF. V and J are TRBV30 and TRBJ1-2, with no clear D. Germline CDR1 GTSNPN, CDR2 SVGIG (reference sequence). V was pared by 4 bases and J by 7 bases, with 13 bases between. This CDR3 is 12 amino acids long.